The clone carrying this T cell receptor beta chain appeared a single time. Germline CDR1 reads MDHEN; CDR2 reads SYDVKM. Trimming shortened V by 6 bases and J by 4 bases, and 15 bases separated the two germline ends. This CDR3 is built from 15 residues. The repertoire was sequenced with immunoSEQ multiplex PCR; TCRdb's copy has only in-frame clones and lacks some. The table records about 97,000 clones, 96% of them present only once. This record comes from a study of technical replicates of blood from four donors. The receptor's source is a human donor in good health. J is TRBJ2-2 and V is TRBV28; D gene uncertain. Sequenced sample: T cells isolated from PBMCs. The CDR3 protein is CASSPIGPLTGELFF. CDR3 bases: TGTGCCAGCAGCCCGATTGGGCCTCTCACCGGGGAGCTGTTTTTT.